The present T cell receptor (beta chain) was sequenced within a study of beta chain features in type 1 diabetes. General study results and limits: Significant though moderate, a shortening of TCRB CDR3s appeared in all four CD4+ subsets of Type 1 diabetes patients. There were fewer insertions and more deletions at the VDJ junctions of type 1 diabetes patients. In cDNA sequencing, cells with high TCR expression could be over-represented.

As every portion of the isolated RNA was reverse transcribed, the sequencing read expressed TCRB transcripts. Using immunoSEQ multiplex PCR, the repertoire was profiled, and TCRdb retains in-frame clones only, with some absent. Of about 210,000 clones in the sample, approximately 11% were seen once. CDR3 size: 15 residues. J lost 4 bases, V lost 6 bases, and 5 bases had no gene match. The germline V gene has CDR1 LGHNA and CDR2 YNFKEQ. Points on this clone: Its matching antigen is unknown.

The chain combines TRBV4-2 with TRBJ2-1, with 11 bases that match TRBD2. Specimen: central memory CD4+ T cells from blood. This clonotype was obtained from a man between 18 and 29 years old in good health. Here the CDR3 DNA reads TGTGCCAGCAGGATACTAGCGGGAGAGTACAATGAGCAGTTCTTC. It codes for CASRILAGEYNEQFF.